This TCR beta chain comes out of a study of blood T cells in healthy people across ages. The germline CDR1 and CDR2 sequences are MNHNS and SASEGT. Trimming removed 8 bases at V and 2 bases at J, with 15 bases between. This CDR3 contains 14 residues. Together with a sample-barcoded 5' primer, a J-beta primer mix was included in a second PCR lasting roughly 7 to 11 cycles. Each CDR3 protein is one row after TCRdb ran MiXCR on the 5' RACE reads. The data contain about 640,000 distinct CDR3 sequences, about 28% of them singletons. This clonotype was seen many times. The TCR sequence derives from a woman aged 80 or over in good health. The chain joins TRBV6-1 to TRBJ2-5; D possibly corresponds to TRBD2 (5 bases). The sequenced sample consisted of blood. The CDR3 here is CASGLRTSQETQYF. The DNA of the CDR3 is TGTGCCAGCGGACTCCGGACTTCTCAAGAGACCCAGTACTTC.